This is a list of T cell receptor beta chains from one sample in a study of human T cells and chemical hapten exposure. TCRdb reanalysed the RACE reads using MiXCR and keeps one entry per CDR3 protein. The sample carries about 380,000 distinct CDR3 sequences, around 5.5% recorded once. Specimen: whole blood, collected in connection with sensitization to the hapten diphenylcyclopropenone (DPC). Source of these receptors: a woman between 45 and 60 years old with alopecia areata. Some clones in this sample may be carry-over from other donors' samples. CDR3s include the opening cysteine and the closing phenylalanine or tryptophan. A D gene is named only where the DNA matches it firmly. For some rows the clone size is stated as once, few or many, or as a class when expanded; others skip it.

few | TRBJ1-1 | - | TRBV5-4 | CASSNQGRQYTEAFF | TGTGCCAGCAGCAACCAGGGACGGCAATACACTGAAGCTTTCTTT
few | TRBJ2-3 | - | TRBV6-5 | CASSSARGTAPDTQYF | TGTGCCAGCAGTTCAGCAAGGGGGACGGCCCCAGATACGCAGTATTTT
many | TRBJ2-3 | - | TRBV7-9 | CASSLEGGPDTQYF | TGTGCCAGCAGCTTAGAGGGGGGGCCAGATACGCAGTATTTT
- | TRBJ1-1 | - | TRBV29-1 | CSVAMGRDTEAFF | TGCAGCGTGGCTATGGGACGGGACACTGAAGCTTTCTTT
many | TRBJ2-3 | TRBD2 | TRBV29-1 | CSVGALLGGGRSDTQYF | TGCAGCGTCGGCGCTTTACTCGGGGGGGGCCGGTCAGATACGCAGTATTTT
few | TRBJ2-5 | - | TRBV5-4 | CASSPDQGQETQYF | TGTGCCAGCAGCCCGGACCAGGGCCAAGAGACCCAGTACTTC
many | TRBJ2-7 | TRBD2 | TRBV7-2 | CASSPGLAGAREQYF | TGTGCCAGCAGCCCGGGACTAGCGGGAGCTCGCGAGCAGTACTTC
- | TRBJ1-5 | - | TRBV28 | CASSSEGGPNNQPQHF | TGTGCCAGCAGTAGCGAGGGGGGGCCAAACAATCAGCCCCAGCATTTT
many | TRBJ1-5 | - | TRBV7-7 | CASSLARLGNNQPQHF | TGTGCCAGCAGCTTAGCGCGATTAGGGAACAATCAGCCCCAGCATTTT
few | TRBJ1-2 | - | TRBV7-8 | CASSRFRTDYGYTF | TGTGCCAGCAGCCGGTTTAGGACAGACTATGGCTACACCTTC
- | TRBJ2-7 | - | TRBV7-9 | CASSLAQGGRWEQYF | TGTGCCAGCAGTTTGGCCCAGGGGGGGCGATGGGAGCAGTACTTC
- | TRBJ2-4 | - | TRBV7-3 | CASSSNLPGLSPSIQYF | TGTGCCAGCAGCTCGAACCTGCCGGGACTTAGCCCCAGCATTCAGTACTTC
many | TRBJ2-3 | - | TRBV28 | CASSFLPSGSTDTQYF | TGTGCCAGCAGTTTCCTTCCCAGTGGAAGCACAGATACGCAGTATTTT
many | TRBJ2-2 | - | TRBV6-5 | CASSYSGRGSGTGELFF | TGTGCCAGCAGTTACTCCGGCAGGGGTAGCGGCACCGGGGAGCTGTTTTTT
- | TRBJ1-1 | - | TRBV7-9 | CASSLEAGETEAFF | TGTGCCAGCAGCTTAGAAGCAGGGGAGACTGAAGCTTTCTTT
- | TRBJ2-3 | TRBD2 | TRBV7-2 | CASSLGSGGSFTDTQYF | TGTGCCAGCAGCTTAGGTAGCGGGGGGTCCTTCACAGATACGCAGTATTTT
many | TRBJ1-1 | TRBD1 | TRBV7-7 | CASSLEQGEEVTEAFF | TGTGCCAGCAGCTTAGAGCAGGGGGAGGAGGTCACTGAAGCTTTCTTT
- | TRBJ2-5 | - | TRBV5-8 | CASSWTEDLETQYF | TGTGCCAGCAGCTGGACAGAGGACCTGGAGACCCAGTACTTC
- | TRBJ1-6 | - | TRBV5-8 | CASSERLGSYNSPLHF | TGTGCCAGCAGCGAGAGACTTGGTTCCTATAATTCACCCCTCCACTTT
- | TRBJ1-2 | TRBD1 | TRBV25-1 | CASSEYSRTGQDYGYTF | TGTGCCAGCAGTGAATATTCGCGAACGGGACAGGATTATGGCTACACCTTC
few | TRBJ1-3 | - | TRBV5-4 | CASSPSGTLTGNTIYF | TGTGCCAGCAGCCCCTCCGGGACTTTAACTGGAAACACCATATATTTT
- | TRBJ2-7 | - | TRBV12-3/TRBV12-4 | CASSRSAEQYF | TGTGCCAGCAGTCGATCGGCCGAGCAGTACTTC
- | TRBJ2-2 | - | TRBV7-8 | CASSQTRLVNTGELFF | TGTGCCAGCAGCCAGACGAGACTGGTTAACACCGGGGAGCTGTTTTTT
many | TRBJ2-7 | - | TRBV29-1 | CSGGDRPEGHEQYF | TGCAGCGGAGGAGATAGGCCCGAGGGTCACGAGCAGTACTTC
many | TRBJ2-1 | TRBD2 | TRBV11-2 | CASGLAGAGDEQFF | TGTGCCAGCGGACTAGCGGGAGCGGGGGATGAGCAGTTCTTC
many | TRBJ2-3 | - | TRBV7-2 | CASSLLGLAQYF | TGTGCCAGCAGCTTATTGGGGCTCGCGCAGTATTTT
few | TRBJ2-1 | TRBD2 | TRBV29-1 | CSVDSAIAGSEQFF | TGCAGCGTTGATTCGGCGATAGCGGGTAGTGAGCAGTTCTTC
few | TRBJ2-6 | TRBD1 | TRBV7-3 | CASSLDGTGLSGANVLTF | TGTGCCAGCAGCTTAGACGGGACAGGGCTCTCTGGGGCCAACGTCCTGACTTTC
many | TRBJ2-7 | TRBD2 | TRBV30 | CAWSQTSGSGEQYF | TGTGCCTGGAGTCAGACTAGCGGGAGTGGCGAGCAGTACTTC
many | TRBJ1-1 | TRBD1 | TRBV7-3 | CASSSQGAGTEAFF | TGTGCCAGCAGCTCTCAGGGGGCTGGCACTGAAGCTTTCTTT
many | TRBJ2-3 | TRBD1 | TRBV6-1 | CAGQTGGASDTQYF | TGTGCCGGTCAAACAGGGGGCGCATCGGATACGCAGTATTTT
- | TRBJ2-1 | TRBD2 | TRBV9 | CASSVVSSGSYNEQFF | TGTGCCAGCAGCGTAGTGTCTAGCGGCTCCTACAATGAGCAGTTCTTC
few | TRBJ2-2 | - | TRBV29-1 | CSVGQITGELFF | TGCAGCGTTGGTCAGATCACCGGGGAGCTGTTTTTT
many | TRBJ2-1 | - | TRBV5-1 | CASILLPDNEQFF | TGCGCCAGCATACTACTGCCAGACAATGAGCAGTTCTTC
- | TRBJ1-4 | - | TRBV2 | CASTRDPNEKLFF | TGTGCCAGCACCCGGGACCCTAATGAAAAACTGTTTTTT
few | TRBJ2-1 | - | TRBV4-3 | CASSQEAPTYNEQFF | TGCGCCAGCAGCCAAGAAGCGCCGACCTACAATGAGCAGTTCTTC
- | TRBJ1-4 | TRBD1 | TRBV7-9 | CASSFAGGDNEKLFF | TGTGCCAGCAGCTTCGCAGGGGGCGATAATGAAAAACTGTTTTTT
- | TRBJ1-2 | - | TRBV24-1 | CATSPGNYGYTF | TGTGCCACCAGTCCAGGGAACTATGGCTACACCTTC
many | TRBJ1-4 | TRBD1 | TRBV20-1 | CSAYRGLSNEKLFF | TGCAGTGCTTACAGGGGGCTAAGTAATGAAAAACTGTTTTTT
few | TRBJ2-7 | TRBD2 | TRBV3-1 | CASSQSPTSFFSYEQYF | TGTGCCAGCAGCCAATCCCCGACTAGCTTCTTCTCCTACGAGCAGTACTTC
many | TRBJ1-5 | - | TRBV27 | CASSPDRGGSQPQHF | TGTGCCAGCAGTCCAGATCGGGGGGGCTCTCAGCCCCAGCATTTT
many | TRBJ1-5 | - | TRBV12-5 | CASGLGQYSNQPQHF | TGTGCTAGTGGTTTGGGACAGTATAGCAATCAGCCCCAGCATTTT
- | TRBJ2-5 | TRBD2 | TRBV30 | CAWMGLQETQYF | TGTGCCTGGATGGGACTACAAGAGACCCAGTACTTC
- | TRBJ2-1 | TRBD2 | TRBV3-1 | CASSQAGGSGNEQFF | TGTGCCAGCAGCCAAGCCGGGGGGAGCGGTAATGAGCAGTTCTTC
- | TRBJ1-1 | - | TRBV11-2 | CASSLVGAYEAFF | TGTGCCAGCAGCTTAGTTGGGGCCTATGAAGCTTTCTTT
many | TRBJ2-1 | TRBD2 | TRBV6-2/TRBV6-3 | CASRRSGRPPGEFF | TGTGCCAGCAGAAGAAGCGGGAGGCCCCCGGGGGAGTTCTTC
few | TRBJ2-3 | - | TRBV29-1 | CSWGATDTQYF | TGCAGCTGGGGGGCTACAGATACGCAGTATTTT
many | TRBJ2-3 | TRBD1 | TRBV24-1 | CATSDRTGSDSTDTQYF | TGTGCCACCAGTGATCGGACAGGGAGTGATAGCACAGATACGCAGTATTTT
- | TRBJ1-6 | - | TRBV9 | CASSQREGGAYNSPLHF | TGTGCCAGCAGCCAACGGGAGGGGGGCGCCTATAATTCACCCCTCCACTTT